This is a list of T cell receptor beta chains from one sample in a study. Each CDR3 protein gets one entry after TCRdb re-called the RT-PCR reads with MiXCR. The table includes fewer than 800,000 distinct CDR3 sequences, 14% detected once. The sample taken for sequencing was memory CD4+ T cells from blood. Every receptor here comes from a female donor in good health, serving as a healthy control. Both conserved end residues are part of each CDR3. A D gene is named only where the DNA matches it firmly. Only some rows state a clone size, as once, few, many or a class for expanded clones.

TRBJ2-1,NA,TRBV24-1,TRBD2,CATSDPGTGGRVNEQFF,TGTGCCACCAGTGACCCCGGAACAGGAGGGAGGGTCAATGAGCAGTTCTTC
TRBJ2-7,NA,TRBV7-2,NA,CASSLSQVVYYEQYF,TGTGCCAGCAGTCTAAGTCAGGTGGTATACTACGAGCAGTACTTC
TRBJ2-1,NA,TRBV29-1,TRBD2,CSPHLGEGSGQVF,TGCAGCCCACACTTGGGGGAGGGTTCCGGCCAGGTCTTC
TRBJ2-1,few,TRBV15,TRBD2,CATSRDQAGDVNEQFF,TGTGCCACCAGCAGAGATCAAGCGGGAGATGTCAATGAGCAGTTCTTC
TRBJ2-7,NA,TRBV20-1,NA,CSARDPRAYEQYF,TGCAGTGCTAGAGATCCCCGAGCCTACGAGCAGTACTTC
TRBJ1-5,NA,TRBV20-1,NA,CSARLGAGKSQPQHF,TGCAGTGCCCGCCTAGGTGCAGGGAAAAGTCAGCCCCAGCATTTT
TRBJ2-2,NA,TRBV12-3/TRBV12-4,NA,CASSLNGLETGELFF,TGTGCCAGCAGTTTAAACGGGTTGGAAACCGGGGAGCTGTTTTTT
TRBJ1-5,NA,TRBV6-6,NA,CASSYFSAGGASQPQHF,TGTGCCAGCAGTTACTTCTCAGCGGGGGGCGCCAGCCAGCCCCAGCATTTT
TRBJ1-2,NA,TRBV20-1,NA,CSASTTKTENYGYTF,TGCAGTGCCTCAACTACAAAGACAGAAAACTATGGCTACACCTTC
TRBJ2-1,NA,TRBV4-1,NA,CASSQGRLASRGEQFF,TGCGCCAGCAGCCAAGGAAGGCTAGCCTCGAGAGGTGAGCAGTTCTTC
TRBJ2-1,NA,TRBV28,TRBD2,CASSFRGGRSYNEQFF,TGTGCCAGCAGTTTCCGGGGGGGTCGGTCCTACAATGAGCAGTTCTTC
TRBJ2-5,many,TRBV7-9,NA,CASAPGLDDQETQYF,TGTGCCAGCGCCCCGGGACTGGACGACCAAGAGACCCAGTACTTC
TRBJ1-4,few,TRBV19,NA,CASREETSGEKLFF,TGTGCCAGTCGCGAAGAGACTAGCGGGGAAAAACTGTTTTTT
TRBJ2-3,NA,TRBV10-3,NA,CAITEEGLPDTQYF,TGTGCCATCACCGAGGAGGGACTGCCGGATACGCAGTATTTT
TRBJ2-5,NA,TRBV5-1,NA,CASSLIASQETQYF,TGCGCCAGCAGCTTGATAGCGAGTCAAGAGACCCAGTACTTC
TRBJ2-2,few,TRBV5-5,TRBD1,CASSLGYRGLSGELFF,TGTGCCAGCAGCTTGGGTTACAGGGGGCTGTCCGGGGAGCTGTTTTTT
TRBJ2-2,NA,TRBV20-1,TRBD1,CSAREDRAGELFF,TGCAGTGCTAGAGAGGACAGGGCCGGGGAGCTGTTTTTT
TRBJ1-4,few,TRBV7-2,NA,CASSLQTATNEKLFF,TGTGCCAGCAGCCTCCAGACAGCAACTAATGAAAAACTGTTTTTT
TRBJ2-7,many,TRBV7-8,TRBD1,CASSRGQGTTYEQYF,TGTGCCAGCAGCCGGGGACAGGGGACAACCTACGAGCAGTACTTC
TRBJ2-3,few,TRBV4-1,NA,CASGKGVADTQYF,TGCGCCAGCGGCAAAGGCGTCGCAGATACGCAGTATTTT
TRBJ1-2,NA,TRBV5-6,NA,CASRLDNRGRNYGYTF,TGTGCCAGCCGCTTGGACAACCGGGGTAGGAACTATGGCTACACCTTC
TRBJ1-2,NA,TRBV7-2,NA,CASGSRFNYGYTF,TGTGCCAGCGGATCCCGATTTAACTATGGCTACACCTTC
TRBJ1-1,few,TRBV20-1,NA,CSAGAGTEAFF,TGCAGTGCCGGGGCCGGCACTGAAGCTTTCTTT
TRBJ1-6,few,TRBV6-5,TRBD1,CASSYSIGTGMNSPLHF,TGTGCCAGCAGTTACTCGATAGGGACAGGGATGAATTCACCCCTCCACTTT
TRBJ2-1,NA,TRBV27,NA,CASSSEPGFYNEQFF,TGTGCCAGCAGTTCCGAGCCGGGCTTCTACAATGAGCAGTTCTTC
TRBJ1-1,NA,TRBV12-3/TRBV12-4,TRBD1,CASSFKGLSGGQMNTEAFF,TGTGCCAGCAGTTTCAAGGGGTTGTCAGGGGGACAGATGAACACTGAAGCTTTCTTT
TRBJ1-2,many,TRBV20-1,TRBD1,CSAVDRGYGGYTF,TGCAGTGCAGTAGACAGGGGTTACGGTGGCTACACCTTC
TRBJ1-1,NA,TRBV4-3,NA,CASSLDFGNTEAFF,TGCGCCAGCAGCCTGGATTTCGGGAACACTGAAGCTTTCTTT
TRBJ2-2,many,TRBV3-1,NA,CASTSGRGNTGELFF,TGTGCCAGCACCTCAGGACGGGGAAACACCGGGGAGCTGTTTTTT
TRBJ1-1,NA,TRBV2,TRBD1,CASTGQEREAFF,TGTGCCAGCACGGGACAGGAAAGAGAAGCTTTCTTT
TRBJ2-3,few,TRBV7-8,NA,CASTPYGRTDTQYF,TGTGCCAGCACTCCTTACGGGAGAACAGATACGCAGTATTTT
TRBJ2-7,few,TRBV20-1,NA,CSAPLTGSTYEQYF,TGCAGTGCTCCTTTGACAGGATCTACCTACGAGCAGTACTTC
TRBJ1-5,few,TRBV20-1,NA,CSAMGGGISQPQHF,TGCAGTGCTATGGGGGGTGGAATTAGTCAGCCCCAGCATTTT
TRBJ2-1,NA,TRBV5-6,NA,CASSWGTGLEQFF,TGTGCCAGCAGCTGGGGAACAGGGTTGGAGCAGTTCTTC
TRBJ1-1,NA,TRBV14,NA,CASSRPGHLDETEAFF,TGTGCCAGCAGCCGCCCGGGACATCTAGACGAGACTGAAGCTTTCTTT
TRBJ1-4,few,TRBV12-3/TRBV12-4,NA,CASSPWGGASEKLFF,TGTGCCAGCAGCCCCTGGGGGGGGGCCTCTGAAAAACTGTTTTTT
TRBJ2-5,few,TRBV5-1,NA,CAGAAGGLYETQYF,TGCGCCGGCGCTGCCGGGGGCCTTTATGAGACCCAGTACTTC
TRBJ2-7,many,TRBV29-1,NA,CSVGRSGYEQYF,TGCAGCGTAGGCAGATCGGGCTACGAGCAGTACTTC
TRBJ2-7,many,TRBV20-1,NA,CSAVSADRQYF,TGCAGTGCTGTCTCGGCGGACCGGCAGTACTTC
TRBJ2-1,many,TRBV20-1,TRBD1,CSATGTGGSYNEQFF,TGCAGTGCTACCGGAACAGGGGGTTCGTACAATGAGCAGTTCTTC